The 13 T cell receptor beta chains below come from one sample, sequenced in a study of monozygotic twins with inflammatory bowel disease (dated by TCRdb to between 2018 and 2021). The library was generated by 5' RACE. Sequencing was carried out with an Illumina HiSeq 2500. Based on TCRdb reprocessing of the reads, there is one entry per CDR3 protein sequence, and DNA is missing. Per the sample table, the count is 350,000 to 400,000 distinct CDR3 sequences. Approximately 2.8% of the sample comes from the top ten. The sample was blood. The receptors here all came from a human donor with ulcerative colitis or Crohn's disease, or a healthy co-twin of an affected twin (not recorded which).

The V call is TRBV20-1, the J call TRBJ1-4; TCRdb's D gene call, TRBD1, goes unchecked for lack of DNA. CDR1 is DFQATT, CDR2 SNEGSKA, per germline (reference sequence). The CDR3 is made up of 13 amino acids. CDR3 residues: CSANRGRGEKLFF.

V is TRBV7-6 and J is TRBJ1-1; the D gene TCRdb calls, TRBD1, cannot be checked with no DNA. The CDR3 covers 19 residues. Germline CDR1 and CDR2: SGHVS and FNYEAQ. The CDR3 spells CASSLDVGEFGSHNTEAFF.

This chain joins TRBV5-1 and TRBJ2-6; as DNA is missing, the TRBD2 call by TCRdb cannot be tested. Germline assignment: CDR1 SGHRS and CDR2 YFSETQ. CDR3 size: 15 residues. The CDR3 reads CASSLKSSGANVLTF.

This chain's CDR3 is CASSGLAGVINTGELFF. The V gene is TRBV5-4, the J gene TRBJ2-2; TCRdb calls TRBD2, which cannot be checked without DNA. Germline V CDR1 and CDR2: SGHNT, YYREEE (reference sequence). The CDR3 has 17 amino acids.

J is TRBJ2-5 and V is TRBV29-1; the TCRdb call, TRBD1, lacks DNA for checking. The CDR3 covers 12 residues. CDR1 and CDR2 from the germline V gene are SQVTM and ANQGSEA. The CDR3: CSVVFGTANPYF.

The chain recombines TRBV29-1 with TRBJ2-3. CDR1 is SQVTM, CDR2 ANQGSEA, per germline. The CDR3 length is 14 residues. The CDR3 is CSVGSGISTDTQYF.

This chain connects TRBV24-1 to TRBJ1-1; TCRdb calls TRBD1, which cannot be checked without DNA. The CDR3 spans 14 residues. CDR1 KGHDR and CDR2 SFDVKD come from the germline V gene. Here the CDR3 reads CATSEPGPAVGAFF.

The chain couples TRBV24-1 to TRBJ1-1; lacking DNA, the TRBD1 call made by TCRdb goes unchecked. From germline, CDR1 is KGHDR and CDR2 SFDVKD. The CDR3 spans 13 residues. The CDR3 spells CATSRDRNTEAFF.

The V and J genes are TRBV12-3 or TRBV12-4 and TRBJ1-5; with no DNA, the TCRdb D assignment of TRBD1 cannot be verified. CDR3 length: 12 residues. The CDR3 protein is CASRTRGQPQHF.

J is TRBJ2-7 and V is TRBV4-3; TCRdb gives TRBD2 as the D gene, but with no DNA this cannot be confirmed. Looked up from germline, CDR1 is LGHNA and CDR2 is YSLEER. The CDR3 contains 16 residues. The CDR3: CASSQDYRQGPYEQYF.

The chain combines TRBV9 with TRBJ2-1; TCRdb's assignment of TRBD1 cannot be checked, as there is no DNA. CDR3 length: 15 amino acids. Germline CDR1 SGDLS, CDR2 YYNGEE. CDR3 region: CASSPRWGGRGEQFF.

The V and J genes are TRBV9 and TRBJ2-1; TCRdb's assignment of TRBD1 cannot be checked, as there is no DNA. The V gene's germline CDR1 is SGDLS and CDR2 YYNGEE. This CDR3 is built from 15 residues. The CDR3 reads CASSAGPPEYNEQFF.

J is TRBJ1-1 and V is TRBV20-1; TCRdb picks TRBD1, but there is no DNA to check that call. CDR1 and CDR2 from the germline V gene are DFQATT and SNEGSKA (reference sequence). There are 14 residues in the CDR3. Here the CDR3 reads CSASGQGRVTEAFF.